A single sample is the source of the 29 T cell receptor beta chains below, sequenced in a study of T cells in Graves' hyperthyroidism and ophthalmopathy. Amplification yielded TCR beta CDR3 regions, with RNA transcripts as the source. During a first-round RT-PCR of the TCR CDR3, the HTBI primer set was used. Each CDR3 protein is one row after TCRdb ran MiXCR on the multiplex PCR reads. The sample lists 500,000 to 650,000 distinct CDR3 sequences, more than 12% occurring once. Sequencing used blood. The receptors stem from a woman between 45 and 65 years old with Graves' ophthalmopathy.

A word on this clonotype: One end of the junction varies from germline; a read error may be responsible. Here the CDR3 reads CVSSQGVSGNTIYF. The CDR3 DNA sequence: TGTGTCAGCAGTCAGGGTGTCTCTGGAAACACCATATATTTT. The chain links TRBV12-3 or TRBV12-4 to TRBJ1-3; possibly TRBD1 for D (5 bases). The CDR3 has 14 residues.

This clonotype was detected ten times or more. The chain is built from TRBV12-3 or TRBV12-4 and TRBJ1-1; 7 bases align to TRBD1. The length of the CDR3 is 11 residues. After removal of 6 bases from V and 7 bases from J, the junction contained 2 bases not matched to a gene. The CDR3 DNA is TGTGCCAGCAGCCAGGGGGGTGAAGCTTTCTTT. This translates into CASSQGGEAFF.

The chain joins TRBV7-2 to TRBJ1-2; D not certain. V was pared by 1 base and J by 5 bases, with 11 bases between. Germline V gene data show CDR1 as SGHTA and CDR2 as FQGNSA. The CDR3 length is 14 residues. The CDR3 DNA is TGTGCCAGCAGCTTAGTGGGCAGGTTATATGGCTACACCTTC. Encoded protein: CASSLVGRLYGYTF.

V and J are TRBV7-3 and TRBJ2-5, with D unresolved. This CDR3 is 15 amino acids long. Germline-derived CDR1 and CDR2 are SGHTA and FQGTGA. V dropped 3 bases and J dropped 1 base, with 12 bases sitting between them. CDR3 in DNA: TGTGCCAGCAGCTTCTGGGCGGATGGCCAAGAGACCCAGTACTTC. Translating gives CASSFWADGQETQYF.

This clonotype showed up many times. The rearrangement joins TRBV7-9 to TRBJ2-1; D is uncertain. Germline V gene sequence: CDR1 SEHNR, CDR2 FQNEAQ (reference sequence). CDR3 size: 15 residues. Trimming shortened V by 1 base and J by 5 bases, and 12 bases separated the two germline ends. As DNA, the CDR3 is TGTGCCAGCAGCTTAGGGTCTAGTATCAACAATGAGCAGTTCTTC. Protein product: CASSLGSSINNEQFF. The full variable domain, rest sourced from reference TRBV7-9 and TRBJ2-1, is DTGVSQNPRHKITKRGQNVTFRCDPISEHNRLYWYRQTLGQGPEFLTYFQNEAQLEKSRLLSDRFSAERPKGSFSTLEIQRTEQGDSAMYLCASSLGSSINNEQFFGPGTRLTVL.

The V gene is TRBV3-2, the J gene TRBJ2-1. TRBV3-2 is a recognized pseudogene. The CDR3 is 12 amino acids. The CDR3 loop is CASSPHQTGQFF. CDR3 in DNA: TGTGCCAGCAGCCCTCATCAAACTGGGCAGTTCTTC.

This clonotype came up many times. The chain joins TRBV28 to TRBJ2-7; D ambiguous. With 5 bases removed from V and 4 bases from J, the gap between germline ends came to 15 bases. In germline, CDR1 is MDHEN, CDR2 SYDVKM. This CDR3 has 14 residues. The CDR3 DNA reads as TGTGCCAGCAGTCCCCTTTTACGGCTTTACGAGCAGTACTTC. As protein: CASSPLLRLYEQYF.

There are many counts of this clonotype. The chain combines TRBV27 with TRBJ2-7; D remains unclear. The CDR3 totals 14 residues. CDR1 is MNHEY, CDR2 SMNVEV, per germline (reference sequence). V dropped 6 bases and J dropped 3 bases, with 15 bases sitting between them. CDR3: CASSPRPPIYEQYF. CDR3 nucleotides: TGTGCCAGCAGCCCCCGCCCCCCGATCTACGAGCAGTACTTC.

This clonotype was picked up a small number of times. The chain carries TRBV5-6 and TRBJ1-1; 8 bases fit TRBD1. Germline-derived CDR1 and CDR2 are SGHDT and YYEEEE. The CDR3 is 17 amino acids. Losses at the gene ends were 6 bases for V and 4 bases for J; bases not matched to a gene: 17. CDR3 amino acids: CASTETPAGGEGTEAFF. The CDR3 region has the DNA TGTGCCAGCACCGAGACCCCCGCAGGGGGCGAAGGCACTGAAGCTTTCTTT.

Many counts were recorded for this clonotype. The rearrangement uses TRBV5-1 and TRBJ2-7, with 12 bases matching TRBD2. This CDR3 comprises 15 residues. Losses at the gene ends were 4 bases for V and 7 bases for J; bases not matched to a gene: 9. Germline V lookup: CDR1 SGHRS, CDR2 YFSETQ. The CDR3: CASSPTSGSDTEQYF. For the CDR3, the DNA is TGCGCCAGCAGCCCGACTAGCGGGAGTGATACGGAGCAGTACTTC.

This clonotype came up a few times. V and J are TRBV28 and TRBJ2-1; 14 positions agree with TRBD2. J was trimmed by 12 bases and V by 8 bases; bases with no gene match: 9. The CDR3 spans 14 residues. The germline V gene encodes CDR1 MDHEN and CDR2 SYDVKM. The CDR3 reads CASGPGLAGVWQFF. In nucleotides, the CDR3 is TGTGCCAGCGGGCCGGGACTAGCGGGAGTCTGGCAGTTCTTC.

This clonotype occurred a few times. The chain uses TRBV19 and TRBJ2-7; D gene uncertain. Germline values: CDR1 LNHDA, CDR2 SQIVND (reference sequence). The CDR3 has 14 amino acids. Trimming removed 3 bases from V and 0 bases from J, with 9 bases in between. The CDR3 region has the DNA TGTGCCAGTAGTATCGCCTCCACCTCCTACGAGCAGTACTTC. The encoded protein is CASSIASTSYEQYF.

This clonotype was detected many times. The CDR3 coding sequence is TGTGCCAGCAGCTCAACGCGGGCGGGAGAGCAGTTCTTC. It is translated as CASSSTRAGEQFF. The V call is TRBV7-3, the J call TRBJ2-1, with D possibly TRBD2 on 6 matching bases. Germline assignment: CDR1 SGHTA and CDR2 FQGTGA. This CDR3 has 13 amino acids. The ends were cut back, 4 bases at V and 10 bases at J, with 14 bases in the middle.

There are many counts of this clonotype. The rearrangement joins TRBV28 to TRBJ2-3; possibly TRBD2 for D (7 bases). The V and J ends lost 5 bases and 2 bases respectively, with 17 bases between them. The CDR3 has 16 amino acids. The V gene's germline CDR1 is MDHEN and CDR2 SYDVKM. The CDR3 nucleotides read TGTGCCAGCAGTCCTCTAGCGGAGGGGGACACAGATACGCAGTATTTT. This codes for CASSPLAEGDTDTQYF.

At least ten counts were recorded for this clonotype. This chain links TRBV28 with TRBJ1-5; 12 bases align to TRBD1. Trimming took 5 bases from V and 3 from J; bases not matched to a gene: 5. CDR1 is MDHEN and CDR2 is SYDVKM in the germline V gene. The CDR3 spans 16 residues. The CDR3 DNA reads as TGTGCCAGCAGTAAAGGGACAGGGGGCCTCAATCAGCCCCAGCATTTT. This encodes CASSKGTGGLNQPQHF.

Many counts were recorded for this clonotype. V usage is TRBV5-1 and J usage is TRBJ2-1; TRBD1 matches at 11 bases. CDR3 length: 20 residues. The germline CDR1 and CDR2 sequences are SGHRS and YFSETQ. Germline trimming cut 4 bases from V and 1 base from J; bases unmatched to any gene: 16. CDR3 loop: CASSGRGQGGRRRSYNEQFF. The CDR3 nucleotides read TGCGCCAGCAGCGGCCGGGGACAGGGGGGGCGGAGGAGATCCTACAATGAGCAGTTCTTC.

This clonotype was picked up a small number of times. A read error may explain this, as a much larger clone is one base away. The chain is built from TRBV7-2 and TRBJ2-5; no clear D gene. Germline V lookup: CDR1 SGHTA, CDR2 FQGNSA. The CDR3 spans 16 residues. CDR3 coding DNA: TGTGTCAGCAGCTACCTGAACGCGGTAGTTCCAGAGACCCAGTACTTC. Its protein product is CVSSYLNAVVPETQYF.

J is TRBJ1-1 and V is TRBV29-1, with TRBD1 matching 7 bases. This CDR3 has 14 residues. Germline-derived CDR1 and CDR2 are SQVTM and ANQGSEA. V lost 7 bases and J lost 1; bases outside the gene matches: 9. CDR3 sequence: CSAMGQMENTEAFF. The DNA for the CDR3 is TGCAGCGCCATGGGACAGATGGAGAACACTGAAGCTTTCTTT. Supplemented by reference TRBV29-1 and TRBJ1-1, the full variable domain reads SAVISQKPSRDICQRGTSLTIQCQVDSQVTMMFWYRQQPGQSLTLIATANQGSEATYESGFVIDKFPISRPNLTFSTLTVSNMSPEDSSIYLCSAMGQMENTEAFFGQGTRLTVV.

V usage is TRBV6-2 or TRBV6-3 and J usage is TRBJ2-2, with D tentatively TRBD2 (5 bases). The CDR3 sequence is 15 residues long. V was shortened by 5 bases and J by 2 bases, with 12 bases between the two germline ends. Germline V CDR1 and CDR2: MNHEY, SVGEGT. CDR3 sequence reads: CASSRVGSNTGELFF. The CDR3 DNA sequence: TGTGCCAGCAGTCGAGTAGGGAGTAACACCGGGGAGCTGTTTTTT.

This clonotype was seen only once. V gene TRBV28 combines with J gene TRBJ2-7; D uncertain. The germline CDR1 and CDR2 sequences are MDHEN and SYDVKM. The CDR3 length is 14 residues. V was pared by 6 bases and J by 6 bases, with 18 bases between. The CDR3 here is CASSLGTVPFEQYF. As DNA, the CDR3 is TGTGCCAGCAGCCTAGGCACAGTTCCTTTCGAGCAGTACTTC.

This clonotype was counted only a few times. The chain couples TRBV29-1 to TRBJ1-1; 7 bases map to TRBD1. Per the germline V gene, CDR1 is SQVTM and CDR2 is ANQGSEA. V lost 4 bases and J lost 2; bases outside the gene matches: 7. CDR3 length equals 14 residues. For the CDR3, the DNA is TGCAGCGTTGCCCCCGGGACAGATAACACTGAAGCTTTCTTT. It specifies CSVAPGTDNTEAFF.

A word on this clonotype: A much larger clone differs from this one at a single base, so this may be a read error. The chain couples TRBV7-2 to TRBJ2-1, with 10 positions matching TRBD2. CDR1 is SGHTA and CDR2 is FQGNSA in the germline V gene. The CDR3 is made up of 15 amino acids. V was pared by 5 bases and J by 7 bases, with 8 bases of the junction left unmatched. The CDR3 protein is CASSTSGIGVNEQFF. The CDR3 DNA is TGTGCCAGCAGCACTAGCGGGATAGGGGTAAATGAGCAGTTCTTC.

V gene TRBV2 combines with J gene TRBJ2-2; 14 positions match TRBD2. CDR3 length equals 15 residues. Per germline, CDR1 SNHLY and CDR2 FYNNEI. V lost 6 bases to trimming and J lost 7 bases; unmatched junction nucleotides: 4. This CDR3 is CASRGLAGEGGELFF. The CDR3 nucleotides are TGTGCCAGCAGGGGACTAGCGGGAGAGGGCGGGGAGCTGTTTTTT.

Ten or more counts support this clonotype. V gene TRBV20-1 combines with J gene TRBJ2-5; perhaps TRBD1 as D (6 bases). This CDR3 has 13 residues. Germline-derived CDR1 and CDR2 are DFQATT and SNEGSKA (reference sequence). V was clipped by 3 bases and J by 2 bases, with 10 bases between them. The CDR3 DNA reads TGCAGTGCTAGCAGGGGTACGCAAGAGACCCAGTACTTC. This sequence encodes CSASRGTQETQYF.

This clonotype appeared a few times. CDR3: CASSRDHSRVYRAEAFF. The CDR3, as DNA: TGTGCCAGTAGTCGAGATCACTCAAGGGTATACCGGGCTGAAGCTTTCTTT. The chain joins TRBV19 to TRBJ1-1; D is ambiguous. Trimming took off 5 bases at V and 6 bases at J, with 25 bases between the two ends. This CDR3 contains 17 residues. The germline CDR1 and CDR2 sequences are LNHDA and SQIVND (reference sequence). The variable domain in full, with the rest retrieved from reference TRBV19 and TRBJ1-1, is DGGITQSPKYLFRKEGQNVTLSCEQNLNHDAMYWYRQDPGQGLRLIYYSQIVNDFQKGDIAEGYSVSREKKESFPLTVTSAQKNPTAFYLCASSRDHSRVYRAEAFFGQGTRLTVV.

This clonotype showed up many times. The rearrangement uses TRBV11-2 and TRBJ1-2, with 8 bases fitting TRBD1. The CDR3 is made up of 13 amino acids. Germline CDR1 is SGHAT and CDR2 is FQNNGV. The V and J ends lost 7 bases and 7 bases, in that order; junction bases with no gene match: 8. The DNA for the CDR3 is TGTGCCAGCACCTGGGGAACAGGGGGTGGCTACACCTTC. Translation gives CASTWGTGGGYTF.

This chain uses TRBV19 with TRBJ2-2, with TRBD1 matching 11 bases. This CDR3 region has 16 residues. V gave up 3 bases and J gave up 5 bases; unmatched junction bases: 5. The germline V gene has CDR1 LNHDA and CDR2 SQIVND (reference sequence). The CDR3 loop is CASSITRDRGTGELFF. CDR3 bases: TGTGCCAGTAGTATTACCCGGGACAGGGGGACCGGGGAGCTGTTTTTT.

This clonotype was picked up a small number of times. The junction departs from the called germline gene at one end, perhaps through a read error. The rearrangement joins TRBV14 to TRBJ2-2; D is undetermined. Germline CDR1 is SGHDN and CDR2 is FVKESK. This CDR3 spans 13 amino acids. CDR3 coding DNA: TGTACCAGCAGCCAAGTTGTCGTCGGGGAGCTGTTTTTT. Residues: CTSSQVVVGELFF.

This clonotype appeared many times. This chain links TRBV6-2 or TRBV6-3 with TRBJ2-5; unclear D gene. Between the trimmed V and J ends, which lost 2 bases and 0 bases, there was a span of 4 bases. The CDR3 consists of 13 residues. Germline CDR1 MNHEY, CDR2 SVGEGT. As DNA, the CDR3 is TGTGCCAGCAGTTACAGGAACCAAGAGACCCAGTACTTC. Translating gives CASSYRNQETQYF.